This T cell receptor beta chain was obtained from a study of T cell changes during pregnancy in multiple sclerosis. TCRdb's copy holds only in-frame clones and misses some; the assay was immunoSEQ multiplex PCR. The data hold 70,000 to 95,000 clones, with roughly 91% observed a single time. J lost 1 base, V lost 8 bases, and 2 bases had no gene match. The CDR3 spans 13 residues. Looked up from germline, CDR1 is ENHRY and CDR2 is SYGVKD. The source was peripheral blood, collected in the first trimester of pregnancy. The gene calls are TRBV10-3 and TRBJ1-5; 7 positions match TRBD1. This receptor was taken from a female donor with multiple sclerosis, enrolled in a pregnancy study. DNA for the CDR3: TGTGCCATCCGGGACAGAAGCAATCAGCCCCAGCATTTT. It translates to CAIRDRSNQPQHF.